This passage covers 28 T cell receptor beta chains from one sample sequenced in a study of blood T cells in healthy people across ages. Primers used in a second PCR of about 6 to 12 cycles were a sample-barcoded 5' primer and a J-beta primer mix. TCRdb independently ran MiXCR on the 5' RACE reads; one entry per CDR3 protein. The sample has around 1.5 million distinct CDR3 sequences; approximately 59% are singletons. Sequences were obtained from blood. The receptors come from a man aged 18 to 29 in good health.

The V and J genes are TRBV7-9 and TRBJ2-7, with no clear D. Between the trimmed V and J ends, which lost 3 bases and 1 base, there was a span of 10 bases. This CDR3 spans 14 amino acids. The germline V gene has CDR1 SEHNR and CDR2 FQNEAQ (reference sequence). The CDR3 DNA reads TGTGCCAGCAGCTTGGCCATAAGATCCTACGAGCAGTACTTC. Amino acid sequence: CASSLAIRSYEQYF.

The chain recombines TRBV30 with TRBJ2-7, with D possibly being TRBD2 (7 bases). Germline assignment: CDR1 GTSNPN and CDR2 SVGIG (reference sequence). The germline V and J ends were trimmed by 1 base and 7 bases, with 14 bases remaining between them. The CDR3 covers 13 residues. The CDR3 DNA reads TGTGCCTGGAGTGAAACAGGGAGGGGGGAGCAGTACTTC. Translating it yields CAWSETGRGEQYF.

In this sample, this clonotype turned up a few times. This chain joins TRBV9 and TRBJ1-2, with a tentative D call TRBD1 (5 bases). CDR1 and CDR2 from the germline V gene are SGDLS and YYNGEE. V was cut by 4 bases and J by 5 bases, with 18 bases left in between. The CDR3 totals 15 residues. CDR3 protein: CASSPTGRVRYGYTF. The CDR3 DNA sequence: TGTGCCAGCAGCCCCACGGGCAGGGTCCGATATGGCTACACCTTC.

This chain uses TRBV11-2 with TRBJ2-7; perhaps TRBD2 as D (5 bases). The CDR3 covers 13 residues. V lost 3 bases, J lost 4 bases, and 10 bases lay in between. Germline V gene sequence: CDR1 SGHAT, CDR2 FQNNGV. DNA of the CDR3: TGTGCCAGCAGCTTTTCTAGCCGGTACGAGCAGTACTTC. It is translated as CASSFSSRYEQYF.

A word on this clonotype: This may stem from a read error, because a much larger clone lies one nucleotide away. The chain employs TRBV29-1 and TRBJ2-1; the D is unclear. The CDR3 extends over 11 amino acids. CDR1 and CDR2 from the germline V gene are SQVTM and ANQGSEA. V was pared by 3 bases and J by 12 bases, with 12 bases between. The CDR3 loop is CSVEVVTMQFF. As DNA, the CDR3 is TGCAGCGTTGAGGTGGTGACGATGCAGTTCTTC.

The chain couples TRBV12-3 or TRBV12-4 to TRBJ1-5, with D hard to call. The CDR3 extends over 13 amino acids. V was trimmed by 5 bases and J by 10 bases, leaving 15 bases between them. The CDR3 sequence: CASSGRILRPQHF. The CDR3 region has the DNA TGTGCCAGCAGTGGCCGGATTCTTCGCCCCCAGCATTTT.

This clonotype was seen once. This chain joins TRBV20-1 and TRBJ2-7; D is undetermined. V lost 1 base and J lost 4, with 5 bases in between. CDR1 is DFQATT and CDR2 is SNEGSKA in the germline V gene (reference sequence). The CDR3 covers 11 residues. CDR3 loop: CSARALYEQYF. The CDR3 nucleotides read TGCAGTGCTAGAGCCTTATACGAGCAGTACTTC.

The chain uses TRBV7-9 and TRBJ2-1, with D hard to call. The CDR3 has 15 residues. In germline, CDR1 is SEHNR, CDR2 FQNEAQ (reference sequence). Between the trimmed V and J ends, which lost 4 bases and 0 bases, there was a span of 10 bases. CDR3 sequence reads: CASSSPDFSYNEQFF. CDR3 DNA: TGTGCCAGCAGCTCCCCGGATTTCTCCTACAATGAGCAGTTCTTC. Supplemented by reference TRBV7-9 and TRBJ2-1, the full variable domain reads DTGVSQNPRHKITKRGQNVTFRCDPISEHNRLYWYRQTLGQGPEFLTYFQNEAQLEKSRLLSDRFSAERPKGSFSTLEIQRTEQGDSAMYLCASSSPDFSYNEQFFGPGTRLTVL.

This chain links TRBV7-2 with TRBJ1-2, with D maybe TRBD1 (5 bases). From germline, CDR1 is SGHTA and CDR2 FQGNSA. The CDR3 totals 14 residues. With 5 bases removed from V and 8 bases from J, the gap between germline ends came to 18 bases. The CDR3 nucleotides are TGTGCCAGCAGCCAAGTCGGCAGGGATAAGGGCTACACCTTC. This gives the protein CASSQVGRDKGYTF.

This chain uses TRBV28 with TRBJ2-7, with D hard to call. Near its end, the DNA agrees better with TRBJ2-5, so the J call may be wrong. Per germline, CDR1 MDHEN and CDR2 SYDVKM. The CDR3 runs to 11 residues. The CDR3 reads CASQERETQYF. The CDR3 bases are TGTGCCAGCCAGGAGAGGGAGACCCAGTACTTC.

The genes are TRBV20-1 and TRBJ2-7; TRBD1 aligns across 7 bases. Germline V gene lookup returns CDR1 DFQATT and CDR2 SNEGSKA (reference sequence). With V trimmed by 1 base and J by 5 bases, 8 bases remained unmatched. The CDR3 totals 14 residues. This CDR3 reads CSARVATGRNEQYF. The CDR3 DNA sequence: TGCAGTGCTAGAGTAGCGACAGGGCGGAACGAGCAGTACTTC.

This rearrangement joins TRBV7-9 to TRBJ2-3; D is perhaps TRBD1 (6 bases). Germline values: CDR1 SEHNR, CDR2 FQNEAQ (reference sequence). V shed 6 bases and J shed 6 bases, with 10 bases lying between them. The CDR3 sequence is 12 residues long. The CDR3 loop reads CASRQGFDTQYF. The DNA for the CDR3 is TGTGCCAGCAGACAGGGCTTCGATACGCAGTATTTT. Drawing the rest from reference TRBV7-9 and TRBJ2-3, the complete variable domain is DTGVSQNPRHKITKRGQNVTFRCDPISEHNRLYWYRQTLGQGPEFLTYFQNEAQLEKSRLLSDRFSAERPKGSFSTLEIQRTEQGDSAMYLCASRQGFDTQYFGPGTRLTVL.

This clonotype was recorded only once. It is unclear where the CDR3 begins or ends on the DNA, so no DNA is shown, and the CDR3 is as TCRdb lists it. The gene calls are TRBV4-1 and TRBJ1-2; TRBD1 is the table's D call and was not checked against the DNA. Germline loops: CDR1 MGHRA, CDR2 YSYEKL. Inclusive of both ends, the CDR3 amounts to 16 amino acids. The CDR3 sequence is CASSQGFFPFGEGYTF.

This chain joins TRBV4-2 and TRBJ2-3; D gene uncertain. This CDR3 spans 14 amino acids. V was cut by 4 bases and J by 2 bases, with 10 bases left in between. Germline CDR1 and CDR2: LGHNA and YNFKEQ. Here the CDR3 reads CASSPDPSTDTQYF. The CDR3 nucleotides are TGTGCCAGCAGCCCCGACCCGTCCACAGATACGCAGTATTTT.

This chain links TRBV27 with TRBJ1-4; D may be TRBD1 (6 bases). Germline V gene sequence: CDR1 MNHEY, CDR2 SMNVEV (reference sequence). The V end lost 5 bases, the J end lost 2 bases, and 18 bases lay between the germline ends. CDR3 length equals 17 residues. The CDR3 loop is CASSPGVGAGTNEKLFF. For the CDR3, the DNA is TGTGCCAGCAGTCCCGGTGTGGGGGCCGGGACTAATGAAAAACTGTTTTTT.

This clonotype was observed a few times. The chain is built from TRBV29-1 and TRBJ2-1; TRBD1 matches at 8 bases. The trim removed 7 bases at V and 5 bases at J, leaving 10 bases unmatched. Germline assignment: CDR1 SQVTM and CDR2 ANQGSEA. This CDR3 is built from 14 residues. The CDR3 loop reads CSGDRPNSNNEQFF. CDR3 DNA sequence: TGCAGCGGGGACAGGCCCAACTCTAACAATGAGCAGTTCTTC.

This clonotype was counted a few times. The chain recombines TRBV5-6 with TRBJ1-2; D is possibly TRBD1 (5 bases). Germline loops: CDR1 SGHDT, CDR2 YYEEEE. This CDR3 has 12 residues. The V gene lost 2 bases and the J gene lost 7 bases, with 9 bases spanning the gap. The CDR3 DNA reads TGTGCCAGCAGCTTCGGGGGTTCTGGCTACACCTTC. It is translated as CASSFGGSGYTF.

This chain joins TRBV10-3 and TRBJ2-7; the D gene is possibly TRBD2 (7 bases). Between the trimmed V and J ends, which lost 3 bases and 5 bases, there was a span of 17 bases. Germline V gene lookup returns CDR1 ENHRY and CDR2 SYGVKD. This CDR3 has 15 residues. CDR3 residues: CAISESSRGGDEQYF. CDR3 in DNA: TGTGCCATCAGTGAATCAAGTCGCGGGGGCGACGAGCAGTACTTC.

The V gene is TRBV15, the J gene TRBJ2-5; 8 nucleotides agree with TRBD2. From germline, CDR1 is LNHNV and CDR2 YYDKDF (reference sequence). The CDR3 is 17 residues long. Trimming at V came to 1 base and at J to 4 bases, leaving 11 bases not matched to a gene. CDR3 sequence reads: CATSRALRLAYGETQYF. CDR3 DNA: TGTGCCACCAGCAGAGCATTACGACTAGCGTATGGAGAGACCCAGTACTTC. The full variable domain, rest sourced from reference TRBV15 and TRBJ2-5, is DAMVIQNPRYQVTQFGKPVTLSCSQTLNHNVMYWYQQKSSQAPKLLFHYYDKDFNNEADTPDNFQSRRPNTSFCFLDIRSPGLGDTAMYLCATSRALRLAYGETQYFGPGTRLLVL.

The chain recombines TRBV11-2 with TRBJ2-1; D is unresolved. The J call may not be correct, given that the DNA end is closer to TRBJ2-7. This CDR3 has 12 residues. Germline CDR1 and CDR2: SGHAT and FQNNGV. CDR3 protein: CASSFLNNEQYF. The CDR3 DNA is TGTGCCAGCAGCTTCCTCAACAATGAGCAGTACTTC.

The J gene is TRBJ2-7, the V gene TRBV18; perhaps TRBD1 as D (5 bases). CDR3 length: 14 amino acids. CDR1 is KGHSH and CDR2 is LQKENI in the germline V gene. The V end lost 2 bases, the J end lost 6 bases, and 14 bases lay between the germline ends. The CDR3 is CASSPARQGGEQYF. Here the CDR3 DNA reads TGTGCCAGCTCACCAGCGCGGCAGGGTGGCGAGCAGTACTTC.

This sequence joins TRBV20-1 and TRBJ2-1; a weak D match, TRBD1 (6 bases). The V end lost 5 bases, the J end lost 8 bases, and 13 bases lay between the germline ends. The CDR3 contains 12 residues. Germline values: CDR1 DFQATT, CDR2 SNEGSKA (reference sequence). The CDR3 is CSALQGFDEQFF. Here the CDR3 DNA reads TGCAGTGCTTTACAGGGATTCGATGAGCAGTTCTTC.

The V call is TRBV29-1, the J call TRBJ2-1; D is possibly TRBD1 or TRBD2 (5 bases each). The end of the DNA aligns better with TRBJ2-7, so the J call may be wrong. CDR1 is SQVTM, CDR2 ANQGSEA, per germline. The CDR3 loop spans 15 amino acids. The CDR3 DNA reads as TGCAGCGCCGAACCGGGACCAAGTCGTGGGGATGAGCAGTACTTC. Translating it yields CSAEPGPSRGDEQYF.

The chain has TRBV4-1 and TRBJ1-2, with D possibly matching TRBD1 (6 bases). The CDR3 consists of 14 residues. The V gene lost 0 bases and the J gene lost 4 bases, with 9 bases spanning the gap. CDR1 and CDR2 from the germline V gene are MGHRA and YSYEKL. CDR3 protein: CASSQEDRIYGYTF. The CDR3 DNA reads TGCGCCAGCAGCCAAGAAGACAGGATCTATGGCTACACCTTC.

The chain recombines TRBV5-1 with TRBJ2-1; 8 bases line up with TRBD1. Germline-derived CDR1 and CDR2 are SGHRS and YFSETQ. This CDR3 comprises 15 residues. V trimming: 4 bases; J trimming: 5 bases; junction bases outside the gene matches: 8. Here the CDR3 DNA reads TGCGCCAGCAGCCCGAGCCCGACAGGGGACAATGAGCAGTTCTTC. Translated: CASSPSPTGDNEQFF.

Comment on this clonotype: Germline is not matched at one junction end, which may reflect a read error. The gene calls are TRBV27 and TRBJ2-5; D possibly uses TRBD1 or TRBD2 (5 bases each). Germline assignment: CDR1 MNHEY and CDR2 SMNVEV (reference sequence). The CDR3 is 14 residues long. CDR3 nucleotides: TGTGCCGGCAGTTTAGGTTTCGGGGCGGAGACCCAGTACTTC. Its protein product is CAGSLGFGAETQYF.

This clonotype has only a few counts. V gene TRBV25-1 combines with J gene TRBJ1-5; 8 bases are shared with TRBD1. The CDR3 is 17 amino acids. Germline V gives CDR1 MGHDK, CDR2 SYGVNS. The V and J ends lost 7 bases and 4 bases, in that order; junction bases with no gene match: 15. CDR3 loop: CASNSRGDRSPNQPQHF. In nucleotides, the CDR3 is TGTGCCAGCAATTCCCGGGGGGACAGGAGCCCTAATCAGCCCCAGCATTTT.

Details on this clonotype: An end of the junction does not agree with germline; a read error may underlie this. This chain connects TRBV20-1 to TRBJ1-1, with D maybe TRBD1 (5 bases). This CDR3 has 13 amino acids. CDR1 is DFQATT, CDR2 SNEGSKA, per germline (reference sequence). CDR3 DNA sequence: TGCAGTACCACGCCGTCAGGGACCACTGTAGCTTTCTTT. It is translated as CSTTPSGTTVAFF.